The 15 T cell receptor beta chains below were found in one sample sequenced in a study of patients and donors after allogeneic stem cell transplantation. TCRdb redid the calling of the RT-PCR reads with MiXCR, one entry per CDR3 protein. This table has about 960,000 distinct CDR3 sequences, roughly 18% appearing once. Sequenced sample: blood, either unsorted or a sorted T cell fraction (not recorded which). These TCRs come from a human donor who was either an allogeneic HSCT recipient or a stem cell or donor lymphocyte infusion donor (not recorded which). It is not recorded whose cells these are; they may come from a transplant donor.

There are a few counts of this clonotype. CDR3 bases: TGTGCCAGCACCCACACCCATGGGAACACTGAAGCTTTCTTT. Residues: CASTHTHGNTEAFF. V gene TRBV28 combines with J gene TRBJ1-1; unclear D gene. The CDR3 is made up of 14 amino acids. Germline assignment: CDR1 MDHEN and CDR2 SYDVKM. V was cut by 7 bases and J by 1 base, with 13 bases left in between.

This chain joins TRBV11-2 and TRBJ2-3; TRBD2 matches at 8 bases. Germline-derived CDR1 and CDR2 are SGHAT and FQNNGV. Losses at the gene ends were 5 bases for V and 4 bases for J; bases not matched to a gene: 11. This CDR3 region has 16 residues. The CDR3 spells CASSPPTSGGPDTQYF. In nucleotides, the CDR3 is TGTGCCAGCAGCCCCCCCACCTCGGGGGGGCCAGATACGCAGTATTTT.

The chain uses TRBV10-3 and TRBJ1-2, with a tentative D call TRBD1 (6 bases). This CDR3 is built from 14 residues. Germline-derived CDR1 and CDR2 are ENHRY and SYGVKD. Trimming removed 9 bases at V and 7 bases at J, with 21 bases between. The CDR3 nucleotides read TGTGCCATAGCCTCATCGGGGGCCCCAAGTGGCTACACCTTC. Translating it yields CAIASSGAPSGYTF.

The CDR3 protein is CAWSAPIQGDYGYTF. In DNA, the CDR3 is TGTGCCTGGAGTGCGCCCATACAGGGAGACTATGGCTACACCTTC. This chain uses TRBV30 with TRBJ1-2; possibly TRBD1 for D (6 bases). The CDR3 contains 15 residues. V lost 1 base and J 3 bases, leaving 15 bases between the germline ends. CDR1 is GTSNPN, CDR2 SVGIG, per germline (reference sequence).

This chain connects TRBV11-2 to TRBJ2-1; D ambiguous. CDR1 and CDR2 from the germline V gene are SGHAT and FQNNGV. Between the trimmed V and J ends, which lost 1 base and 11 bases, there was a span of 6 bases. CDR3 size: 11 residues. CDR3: CASSLVQQQFF. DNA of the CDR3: TGTGCCAGCAGCTTAGTACAGCAGCAGTTCTTC.

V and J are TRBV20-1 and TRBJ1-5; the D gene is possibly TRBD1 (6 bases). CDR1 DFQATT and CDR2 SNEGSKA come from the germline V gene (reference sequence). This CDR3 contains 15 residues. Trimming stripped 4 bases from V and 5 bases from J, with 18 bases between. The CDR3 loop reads CSATSGTGADQPQHF. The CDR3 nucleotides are TGCAGTGCTACCTCCGGGACGGGGGCTGATCAGCCCCAGCATTTT.

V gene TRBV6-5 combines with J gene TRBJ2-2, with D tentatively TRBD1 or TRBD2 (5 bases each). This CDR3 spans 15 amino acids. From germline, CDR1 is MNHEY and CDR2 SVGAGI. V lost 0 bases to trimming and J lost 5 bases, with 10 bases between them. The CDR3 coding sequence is TGTGCCAGCAGTTACTCCGGGGCAGGGACCGGGGAGCTGTTTTTT. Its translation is CASSYSGAGTGELFF.

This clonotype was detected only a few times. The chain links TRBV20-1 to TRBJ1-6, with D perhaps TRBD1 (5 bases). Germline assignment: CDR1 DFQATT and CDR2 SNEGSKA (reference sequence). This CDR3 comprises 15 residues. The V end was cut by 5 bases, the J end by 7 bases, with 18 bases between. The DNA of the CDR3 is TGCAGTGCTCCCACTAGGGGACGAAGGAATTCACCCCTCCACTTT. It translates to CSAPTRGRRNSPLHF.

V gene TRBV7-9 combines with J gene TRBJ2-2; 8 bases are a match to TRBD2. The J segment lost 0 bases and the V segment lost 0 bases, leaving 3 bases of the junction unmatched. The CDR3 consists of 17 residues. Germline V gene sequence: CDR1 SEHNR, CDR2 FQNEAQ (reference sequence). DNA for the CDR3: TGTGCCAGCAGCTTAGCGCCGGGAGGGTCGAACACCGGGGAGCTGTTTTTT. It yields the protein CASSLAPGGSNTGELFF. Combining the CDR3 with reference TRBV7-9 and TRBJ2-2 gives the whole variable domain DTGVSQNPRHKITKRGQNVTFRCDPISEHNRLYWYRQTLGQGPEFLTYFQNEAQLEKSRLLSDRFSAERPKGSFSTLEIQRTEQGDSAMYLCASSLAPGGSNTGELFFGEGSRLTVL.

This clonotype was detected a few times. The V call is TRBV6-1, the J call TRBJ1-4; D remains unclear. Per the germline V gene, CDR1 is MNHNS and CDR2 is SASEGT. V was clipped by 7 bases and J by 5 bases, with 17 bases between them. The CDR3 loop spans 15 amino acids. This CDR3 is CASKDGARSNEKLFF. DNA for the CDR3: TGTGCCAGCAAGGACGGCGCCCGATCGAATGAAAAACTGTTTTTT.

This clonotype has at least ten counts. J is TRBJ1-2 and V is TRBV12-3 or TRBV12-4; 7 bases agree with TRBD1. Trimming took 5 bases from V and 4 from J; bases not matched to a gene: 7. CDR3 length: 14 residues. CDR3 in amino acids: CASSPGTASYGYTF. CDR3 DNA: TGTGCCAGCAGTCCCGGGACAGCAAGCTATGGCTACACCTTC.

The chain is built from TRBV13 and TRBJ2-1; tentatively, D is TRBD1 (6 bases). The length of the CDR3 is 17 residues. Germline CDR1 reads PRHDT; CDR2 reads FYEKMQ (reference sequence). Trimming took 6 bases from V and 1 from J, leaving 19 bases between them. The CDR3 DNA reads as TGTGCCAGCAGTTCCGCCCCCAGGGGTGCTTCCTACAATGAGCAGTTCTTC. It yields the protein CASSSAPRGASYNEQFF.

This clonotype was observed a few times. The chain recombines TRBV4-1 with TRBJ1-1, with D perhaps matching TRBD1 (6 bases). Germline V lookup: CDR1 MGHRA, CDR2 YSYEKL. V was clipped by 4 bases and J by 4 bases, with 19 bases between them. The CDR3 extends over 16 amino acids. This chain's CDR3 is CASSLHGQGTITEAFF. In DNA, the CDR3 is TGCGCCAGCAGCCTCCACGGGCAGGGGACAATCACTGAAGCTTTCTTT.

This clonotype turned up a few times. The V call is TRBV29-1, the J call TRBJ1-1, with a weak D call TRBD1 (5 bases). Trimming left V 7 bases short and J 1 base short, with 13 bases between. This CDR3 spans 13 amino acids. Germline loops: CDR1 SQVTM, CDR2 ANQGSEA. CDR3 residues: CSAGRGRNTEAFF. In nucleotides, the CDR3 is TGCAGCGCTGGGCGGGGGAGGAACACTGAAGCTTTCTTT. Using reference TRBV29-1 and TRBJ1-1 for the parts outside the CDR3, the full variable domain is SAVISQKPSRDICQRGTSLTIQCQVDSQVTMMFWYRQQPGQSLTLIATANQGSEATYESGFVIDKFPISRPNLTFSTLTVSNMSPEDSSIYLCSAGRGRNTEAFFGQGTRLTVV.

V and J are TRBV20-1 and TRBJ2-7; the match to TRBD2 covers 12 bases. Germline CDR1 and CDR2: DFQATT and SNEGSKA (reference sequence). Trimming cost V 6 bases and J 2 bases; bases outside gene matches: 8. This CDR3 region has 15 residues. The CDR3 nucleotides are TGCAGTGCCGGGACTAGCGGGTCAAGGGCCTACGAGCAGTACTTC. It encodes CSAGTSGSRAYEQYF.